A single sample is the source of the 14 T cell receptor beta chains below, sequenced in a study of T cell repertoires in cytomegalovirus infection. TCRdb independently ran MiXCR on the reads; one entry per CDR3 protein. The sample records about 450,000 distinct CDR3 sequences, roughly 30% being singletons. The sequenced sample was PBMCs. The receptors stem from a human donor in good health (CMV status not recorded). Some clones in this sample may be carry-over from other donors' samples.

This clonotype was recorded a few times. The chain has TRBV10-3 and TRBJ2-3; D is unresolved. Trimming left V 0 bases short and J 5 bases short, with 3 bases between. Germline V gene lookup returns CDR1 ENHRY and CDR2 SYGVKD. The CDR3 is 12 residues long. The CDR3 DNA is TGTGCCATCAGTGAGTCGTTAGATACGCAGTATTTT. Protein sequence: CAISESLDTQYF.

Only one count was recorded for this clonotype. The junction does not match germline at one end; this may be a read error. This chain joins TRBV6-5 and TRBJ2-4, with D uncertain. This CDR3 region has 16 residues. Germline V gene lookup returns CDR1 MNHEY and CDR2 SVGAGI. CDR3 coding DNA: TGTTCCAGCAGCTCATTGTCGTGGGTAGCCAAAAACATTCAGTACTTC. Translation: CSSSSLSWVAKNIQYF.

This clonotype was counted a few times. The V call is TRBV6-1, the J call TRBJ2-3, with 13 nucleotides matching TRBD2. V lost 5 bases to trimming and J lost 1 base; unmatched junction nucleotides: 6. Germline lookup yields CDR1 MNHNS and CDR2 SASEGT. The CDR3 is 17 amino acids. The CDR3 loop is CASSRGLAGLRTDTQYF. CDR3 nucleotides: TGTGCCAGCAGTAGGGGACTAGCGGGGTTACGCACAGATACGCAGTATTTT.

This clonotype was detected many times. J is TRBJ2-4 and V is TRBV7-8; D perhaps matches TRBD2 (6 bases). With 2 bases removed from V and 4 bases from J, the gap between germline ends came to 12 bases. Germline V gene sequence: CDR1 SGHVS, CDR2 FQNEAQ. The CDR3 spans 15 residues. The CDR3 nucleotides read TGTGCCAGCAGCTTACCCTCGGGGGAAAAAAACATTCAGTACTTC. As protein: CASSLPSGEKNIQYF.

As concerns this clonotype: A much larger clone differs by one base, so this may be a read error. V is TRBV2 and J is TRBJ2-7, with D possibly being TRBD2 (6 bases). The V end lost 5 bases, the J end lost 0 bases, and 14 bases lay between the germline ends. The CDR3 totals 15 residues. Per the germline V gene, CDR1 is SNHLY and CDR2 is FYNNEI. This CDR3 is CASSRSSVFSYEQYF. DNA for the CDR3: TGTGCCAGCAGTCGGTCTAGCGTGTTCTCCTACGAGCAGTACTTC.

This clonotype was recorded a few times. The gene calls are TRBV28 and TRBJ2-1; D is unclear. CDR3 length equals 15 residues. Trimming left V 4 bases short and J 7 bases short, with 17 bases between. In germline, CDR1 is MDHEN, CDR2 SYDVKM. The CDR3 region is CASSSAVAVRNEQFF. The CDR3 DNA is TGTGCCAGCAGTTCCGCCGTAGCCGTCAGAAATGAGCAGTTCTTC.

The chain uses TRBV6-2 or TRBV6-3 and TRBJ2-7; D call uncertain. V was shortened by 7 bases and J by 2 bases, with 9 bases between the two germline ends. Per the germline V gene, CDR1 is MNHEY and CDR2 is SVGEGT. The CDR3 runs to 12 residues. The CDR3 sequence is CASTTNPYEQYF. CDR3 nucleotide sequence: TGTGCCAGCACTACGAACCCCTACGAGCAGTACTTC.

In its sample, this clonotype was seen many times. This chain uses TRBV7-2 with TRBJ2-7; 11 bases match TRBD1. Losses at the gene ends were 5 bases for V and 4 bases for J; bases not matched to a gene: 10. CDR1 is SGHTA, CDR2 FQGNSA, per germline. The CDR3 totals 16 residues. The CDR3 DNA follows: TGTGCCAGCAGCCGAATAGGACAGGGGGCGCGGTACGAGCAGTACTTC. Residues: CASSRIGQGARYEQYF.

The rearrangement links TRBV6-6 to TRBJ1-1; D is ambiguous. Trimming left V 6 bases short and J 11 bases short, with 10 bases between. Per germline, CDR1 MNHNY and CDR2 SVGAGI (reference sequence). CDR3 size: 10 residues. DNA of the CDR3: TGTGCCAGCAGGGAGATTGAGGCTTTCTTT. Translating it yields CASREIEAFF.

Only a few counts were recorded for this clonotype. The chain combines TRBV7-9 with TRBJ1-1; no clear D gene. This CDR3 region has 15 residues. Trimming removed 5 bases at V and 1 base at J, with 14 bases between. Germline V gene lookup returns CDR1 SEHNR and CDR2 FQNEAQ (reference sequence). CDR3 bases: TGTGCCAGCAGCCTAACCTGGTCCCCGAACACTGAAGCTTTCTTT. It codes for CASSLTWSPNTEAFF.

This rearrangement joins TRBV7-9 to TRBJ1-1; tentatively, D is TRBD1 (5 bases). Trimming took 3 bases from V and 8 from J, leaving 10 bases between them. Germline CDR1 SEHNR, CDR2 FQNEAQ (reference sequence). The CDR3 runs to 12 residues. CDR3 in DNA: TGTGCCAGCAGCTTCCATCAGGGCGAAGCTTTCTTT. It yields the protein CASSFHQGEAFF.

This chain connects TRBV28 to TRBJ2-5, with D possibly called TRBD1 or TRBD2 (6 bases each). The CDR3 contains 15 residues. Trimming stripped 7 bases from V and 0 bases from J, with 15 bases between. The germline gives CDR1 MDHEN, CDR2 SYDVKM. CDR3 amino acids: CASKGLGANQETQYF. In DNA form, the CDR3 reads TGTGCCAGCAAGGGACTGGGGGCTAACCAAGAGACCCAGTACTTC.

This chain uses TRBV4-3 with TRBJ1-2; TRBD1 might be the D (6 bases). The CDR3 is made up of 15 amino acids. V lost 1 base, J lost 4 bases, and 13 bases lay in between. The germline V gene encodes CDR1 LGHNA and CDR2 YSLEER. The chain's CDR3 is CASSQGRTEGYGYTF. Written as DNA, the CDR3 is TGCGCCAGCAGCCAAGGTAGGACAGAAGGCTATGGCTACACCTTC.

The V gene is TRBV20-1, the J gene TRBJ1-1; D not certain. The V gene's germline CDR1 is DFQATT and CDR2 SNEGSKA (reference sequence). The CDR3 is 14 amino acids. V was pared by 1 base and J by 2 bases, with 11 bases between. As DNA, the CDR3 is TGCAGTGCTAGAGCATTGGATGTAAACACTGAAGCTTTCTTT. Protein sequence: CSARALDVNTEAFF.